The next 32 T cell receptor beta chains were all read from a single sample in a study of shared clonotypes between healthy human individuals. In the naive CD8 group, cells lacked CD45RO and were positively selected for CCR7, so terminally differentiated effector memory CD45RA+ cells were left out. The table came from immunoSEQ multiplex PCR; TCRdb's copy has only in-frame clones and leaves some out. The sample lists around 2.1 million clones, 85% to 95% occurring once. The sample was naive CD8+ T cells from PBMCs. These receptors originate from a man aged 18 to 30 in good health. Some clones in this sample may be carry-over from other donors' samples.

The chain uses TRBV6-8 and TRBJ1-4, with unresolved D. Germline V gene sequence: CDR1 MNHGY, CDR2 SAAAGT. V gave up 3 bases and J gave up 0 bases, with 20 bases separating them. This CDR3 spans 19 amino acids. Here the CDR3 reads CASSYRPCPADATNEKLFF. CDR3 DNA sequence: TGTGCCAGCAGTTATAGGCCCTGCCCAGCCGATGCAACTAATGAAAAACTGTTTTTT.

V and J are TRBV4-1 and TRBJ2-3; D possibly corresponds to TRBD2 (6 bases). V shed 5 bases and J shed 4 bases, with 16 bases lying between them. The CDR3 spans 15 residues. Germline V gene lookup returns CDR1 MGHRA and CDR2 YSYEKL. For the CDR3, the DNA is TGCGCCAGCAGCTCAGACGGGAGAAGGTCAGATACGCAGTATTTT. Translated: CASSSDGRRSDTQYF.

The V gene is TRBV5-6, the J gene TRBJ2-5; D is unclear. Germline V lookup: CDR1 SGHDT, CDR2 YYEEEE. This CDR3 contains 11 residues. Trimming took 6 bases from V and 0 from J, leaving 3 bases between them. The CDR3 nucleotides are TGTGCCAGCACCGACCAAGAGACCCAGTACTTC. Its protein product is CASTDQETQYF. The complete variable domain, with remaining parts taken from reference TRBV5-6 and TRBJ2-5, reads DAGVTQSPTHLIKTRGQQVTLRCSPKSGHDTVSWYQQALGQGPQFIFQYYEEEERQRGNFPDRFSGHQFPNYSSELNVNALLLGDSALYLCASTDQETQYFGPGTRLLVL.

Notes on this clone: This same CDR3 is encoded by further DNA sequences in the sample. The chain uses TRBV27 and TRBJ2-1; D may be TRBD2 (5 bases). The length of the CDR3 is 16 residues. Looked up from germline, CDR1 is MNHEY and CDR2 is SMNVEV (reference sequence). Trimming took 0 bases from V and 2 from J, leaving 11 bases between them. The CDR3 region is CASSLSPGSAYNEQFF. The CDR3 bases are TGTGCCAGCAGTTTATCTCCGGGATCCGCCTACAATGAGCAGTTCTTC.

The J gene is TRBJ2-5, the V gene TRBV7-6; D possibly matches TRBD1 or TRBD2 (5 bases each). Trimming took off 1 base at V and 3 bases at J, with 18 bases between the two ends. Germline lookup yields CDR1 SGHVS and CDR2 FNYEAQ. This CDR3 has 17 residues. The CDR3 DNA sequence: TGTGCCAGCAGCTTAGATGGTCGGGGCCCTAGGAAAGAGACCCAGTACTTC. Translated: CASSLDGRGPRKETQYF.

The chain recombines TRBV29-1 with TRBJ2-7; D is perhaps TRBD1 or TRBD2 (5 bases each). The germline V gene has CDR1 SQVTM and CDR2 ANQGSEA. Deletions cut 4 bases from V and 2 bases from J, with 12 bases between. This CDR3 spans 13 amino acids. This chain's CDR3 is CSVGDGTPYEQYF. Written as DNA, the CDR3 is TGCAGCGTTGGGGATGGGACCCCCTACGAGCAGTACTTC.

Concerning this clone itself: Mismatch with germline at one junction end may stem from a read error. This chain joins TRBV27 and TRBJ2-5, with 14 nucleotides matching TRBD2. CDR3 length equals 16 residues. Per the germline V gene, CDR1 is MNHEY and CDR2 is SMNVEV (reference sequence). The CDR3 nucleotides read TGTGCCAGCAGTTGGGTGACTAGCGGGAGGGAGGCCCCCTTGCACTTC. This encodes CASSWVTSGREAPLHF.

V usage is TRBV27 and J usage is TRBJ1-1; TRBD1 aligns across 11 bases. Germline CDR1 reads MNHEY; CDR2 reads SMNVEV (reference sequence). This CDR3 region has 17 residues. The V and J ends lost 6 bases and 2 bases, in that order; junction bases with no gene match: 11. The CDR3 DNA reads as TGTGCCAGCAGGCTATATTGGACAGGGGGCCCCAACACTGAAGCTTTCTTT. This codes for CASRLYWTGGPNTEAFF.

The chain uses TRBV7-9 and TRBJ1-1; D not resolved. This CDR3 contains 17 residues. Germline lookup yields CDR1 SEHNR and CDR2 FQNEAQ (reference sequence). Trimming stripped 5 bases from V and 0 bases from J, with 19 bases between. CDR3 DNA: TGTGCCAGCAGCCCAAAAAGAGATAGTTACATGAACACTGAAGCTTTCTTT. It translates to CASSPKRDSYMNTEAFF. Filled out from reference TRBV7-9 and TRBJ1-1, the complete variable domain reads DTGVSQNPRHKITKRGQNVTFRCDPISEHNRLYWYRQTLGQGPEFLTYFQNEAQLEKSRLLSDRFSAERPKGSFSTLEIQRTEQGDSAMYLCASSPKRDSYMNTEAFFGQGTRLTVV.

J is TRBJ2-1 and V is TRBV7-8; TRBD1 might be the D (5 bases). CDR1 is SGHVS, CDR2 FQNEAQ, per germline. CDR3 length: 15 amino acids. V was clipped by 1 base and J by 1 base, with 8 bases between them. For the CDR3, the DNA is TGTGCCAGCAGCTTAGTGGGGCGGTCCTACAATGAGCAGTTCTTC. This translates into CASSLVGRSYNEQFF.

The chain uses TRBV10-3 and TRBJ2-5; 10 positions agree with TRBD1. Looked up from germline, CDR1 is ENHRY and CDR2 is SYGVKD. V gave up 6 bases and J gave up 5 bases; unmatched junction bases: 12. This CDR3 has 16 residues. CDR3 protein: CAISPVGQGGPETQYF. The CDR3 DNA follows: TGTGCCATCAGCCCCGTAGGACAGGGGGGCCCCGAGACCCAGTACTTC.

The gene calls are TRBV29-1 and TRBJ2-7, with a possible D match to TRBD2 (6 bases). The V gene's germline CDR1 is SQVTM and CDR2 ANQGSEA. V was trimmed by 4 bases and J by 4 bases, leaving 11 bases between them. The CDR3 extends over 12 amino acids. The CDR3 spells CSVAGEEYEQYF. The CDR3 DNA reads TGCAGCGTTGCGGGGGAAGAGTACGAGCAGTACTTC.

A note on this clone: Other DNA sequences within the sample encode an identical CDR3. This sequence joins TRBV7-3 and TRBJ1-5; no reliable D call. The CDR3 is made up of 13 amino acids. The V gene lost 5 bases and the J gene lost 4 bases, with 9 bases spanning the gap. The germline CDR1 and CDR2 sequences are SGHTA and FQGTGA. In nucleotides, the CDR3 is TGTGCCAGCAGCCCGGGAGGTAATCAGCCCCAGCATTTT. Translated: CASSPGGNQPQHF.

The rearrangement joins TRBV15 to TRBJ1-2; D uncertain. CDR1 and CDR2 (germline): LNHNV, YYDKDF (reference sequence). CDR3 length: 13 residues. Trimming stripped 4 bases from V and 7 bases from J, with 13 bases between. The CDR3 loop reads CATSILPGGGYTF. The CDR3 DNA sequence: TGTGCCACCAGCATCCTTCCGGGAGGTGGCTACACCTTC.

The genes are TRBV5-1 and TRBJ2-2, with TRBD2 matching 12 bases. The length of the CDR3 is 15 residues. Per germline, CDR1 SGHRS and CDR2 YFSETQ. V was clipped by 2 bases and J by 9 bases; unmatched bases: 5. The CDR3 nucleotides are TGCGCCAGCAGCTTCGGGACTAGCGGGTTCTGGGAGCTGTTTTTT. Translated: CASSFGTSGFWELFF.

This clone came up once. V gene TRBV4-1 combines with J gene TRBJ2-5; TRBD2 is a possible D gene (6 bases). From germline, CDR1 is MGHRA and CDR2 YSYEKL. V dropped 1 base and J dropped 1 base, with 16 bases sitting between them. The CDR3 has 17 residues. The CDR3, as DNA: TGCGCCAGCAGCCAAGGTATCCTTGGCGGGACCCAAGAGACCCAGTACTTC. This translates into CASSQGILGGTQETQYF.

This sequence joins TRBV6-5 and TRBJ2-7; D might be TRBD1 (6 bases). The germline V gene encodes CDR1 MNHEY and CDR2 SVGAGI. The CDR3 spans 14 residues. The germline V and J ends were trimmed by 4 bases and 2 bases, with 12 bases remaining between them. CDR3 loop: CASSSGTLTYEQYF. CDR3 in DNA: TGTGCCAGCAGTTCCGGGACATTGACCTACGAGCAGTACTTC.

The V call is TRBV28, the J call TRBJ1-2; no clear D gene. This CDR3 has 13 residues. Between the trimmed V and J ends, which lost 3 bases and 5 bases, there was a span of 10 bases. Germline CDR1 is MDHEN and CDR2 is SYDVKM. The CDR3 DNA sequence: TGTGCCAGCAGTTTCGGGTCGTCTTATGGCTACACCTTC. Translating gives CASSFGSSYGYTF.

The rearrangement joins TRBV6-5 to TRBJ2-5, with D unresolved. Germline V gives CDR1 MNHEY, CDR2 SVGAGI. V was pared by 0 bases and J by 5 bases, with 10 bases between. The CDR3 is made up of 14 amino acids. The CDR3 loop reads CASSYSTERETQYF. The DNA for the CDR3 is TGTGCCAGCAGTTACTCGACGGAGAGGGAGACCCAGTACTTC.

The chain has TRBV28 and TRBJ2-5; 11 positions agree with TRBD1. CDR1 is MDHEN, CDR2 SYDVKM, per germline. This CDR3 region has 15 residues. V dropped 2 bases and J dropped 5; count of bases not matched to a gene: 4. CDR3: CASSLRTGGWETQYF. Written as DNA, the CDR3 is TGTGCCAGCAGTTTAAGGACAGGGGGCTGGGAGACCCAGTACTTC.

The table lists this clone with a count of one. CDR3 loop: CAISEVSGGNGYTF. The CDR3 nucleotides read TGTGCCATCAGTGAGGTCAGCGGCGGGAATGGCTACACCTTC. The chain recombines TRBV10-3 with TRBJ1-2; no reliable D call. Trimming stripped 2 bases from V and 6 bases from J, with 13 bases between. CDR3 length equals 14 residues. CDR1 and CDR2 (germline): ENHRY, SYGVKD.

The rearrangement joins TRBV7-6 to TRBJ1-1, with 9 bases identical to TRBD1. From germline, CDR1 is SGHVS and CDR2 FNYEAQ. This CDR3 comprises 15 residues. Trimming at V came to 5 bases and at J to 1 base, leaving 5 bases not matched to a gene. CDR3 protein: CASSHLGQGNTEAFF. The CDR3 DNA sequence: TGTGCCAGCAGCCATTTGGGACAGGGGAACACTGAAGCTTTCTTT. The variable domain in full, completed from reference TRBV7-6 and TRBJ1-1, reads GAGVSQSPRYKVTKRGQDVALRCDPISGHVSLYWYRQALGQGPEFLTYFNYEAQQDKSGLPNDRFSAERPEGSISTLTIQRTEQRDSAMYRCASSHLGQGNTEAFFGQGTRLTVV.

Turning to this clone: This may arise from a read error, as a much more abundant clone is one base away. The chain couples TRBV7-7 to TRBJ2-5, with 9 positions matching TRBD1. Judging by the DNA end, TRBJ2-7 fits better; the J call may be wrong. The germline CDR1 and CDR2 sequences are SSHAT and FNYEAQ (reference sequence). The CDR3 sequence is 14 residues long. The CDR3 bases are TGTGCCAGCAGCTTAGGACAGGGGGCCTACGAGCAGTACTTC. Translation: CASSLGQGAYEQYF.

This chain connects TRBV5-6 to TRBJ2-7; D possibly corresponds to TRBD2 (5 bases). The V gene's germline CDR1 is SGHDT and CDR2 YYEEEE. This CDR3 has 12 amino acids. V lost 2 bases to trimming and J lost 3 bases, with 6 bases between them. Here the CDR3 DNA reads TGTGCCAGCAGCTTTGGACTCTACGAGCAGTACTTC. This gives the protein CASSFGLYEQYF. Complete variable domain (other parts from reference TRBV5-6 and TRBJ2-7): DAGVTQSPTHLIKTRGQQVTLRCSPKSGHDTVSWYQQALGQGPQFIFQYYEEEERQRGNFPDRFSGHQFPNYSSELNVNALLLGDSALYLCASSFGLYEQYFGPGTRLTVT.

The V gene is TRBV10-2, the J gene TRBJ1-5; 8 nucleotides line up with TRBD1. V dropped 8 bases and J dropped 2; count of bases not matched to a gene: 5. The CDR3 is 14 amino acids. From germline, CDR1 is WSHSY and CDR2 SAAADI. The CDR3 DNA reads TGCGCCAGCGGACCGGACAGGGGCAATCAGCCCCAGCATTTT. As protein: CASGPDRGNQPQHF.

This clone was observed a few times. Other DNA variants within this sample encode the same CDR3. The gene calls are TRBV29-1 and TRBJ1-1; D is unresolved. This CDR3 spans 11 amino acids. V lost 6 bases and J lost 0, with 5 bases in between. Germline loops: CDR1 SQVTM, CDR2 ANQGSEA. CDR3 nucleotide sequence: TGCAGCGTCGAAATGAACACTGAAGCTTTCTTT. Amino acids: CSVEMNTEAFF.

This clone was seen only a few times. J is TRBJ1-2 and V is TRBV7-9; D not certain. Per the germline V gene, CDR1 is SEHNR and CDR2 is FQNEAQ (reference sequence). The CDR3 consists of 14 residues. The ends were cut back, 5 bases at V and 3 bases at J, with 13 bases in the middle. In DNA, the CDR3 is TGTGCCAGCAGCCGGCCGGGAGAAGACTATGGCTACACCTTC. It specifies CASSRPGEDYGYTF.

The chain employs TRBV29-1 and TRBJ1-2; TRBD1 matches 8 bases. Losses at the gene ends were 2 bases for V and 6 bases for J; bases not matched to a gene: 5. Germline V gene data show CDR1 as SQVTM and CDR2 as ANQGSEA. This CDR3 spans 13 amino acids. DNA of the CDR3: TGCAGCGTTGAAACCGGACAGGGAGATGGCTACACCTTC. As protein: CSVETGQGDGYTF.

As to this clone: Other DNA variants within this sample encode the same CDR3. This chain joins TRBV29-1 and TRBJ1-3; no clear D. The germline V gene encodes CDR1 SQVTM and CDR2 ANQGSEA. The CDR3 covers 11 residues. With 6 bases removed from V and 1 base from J, the gap between germline ends came to 4 bases. The CDR3: CSVPSGNTIYF. The CDR3 bases are TGCAGCGTGCCGTCTGGAAACACCATATATTTT.

For this clone: Within the sample, other DNA sequences also encode this same CDR3. The chain recombines TRBV27 with TRBJ2-5, with 8 bases identical to TRBD1. V lost 6 bases and J lost 5; bases outside the gene matches: 2. The CDR3 is made up of 12 amino acids. Germline CDR1 is MNHEY and CDR2 is SMNVEV (reference sequence). The CDR3: CASSTGGETQYF. CDR3 sequence (DNA): TGTGCCAGCAGCACAGGGGGGGAGACCCAGTACTTC.

This rearrangement joins TRBV7-9 to TRBJ2-2; D possibly corresponds to TRBD1 (6 bases). In germline, CDR1 is SEHNR, CDR2 FQNEAQ (reference sequence). This CDR3 contains 12 residues. V was shortened by 5 bases and J by 7 bases, with 8 bases between the two germline ends. The CDR3, as DNA: TGTGCCAGCAGCCCCAGGGGCGGGGAGCTGTTTTTT. It yields the protein CASSPRGGELFF.

V gene TRBV4-1 combines with J gene TRBJ2-1; possibly TRBD2 for D (5 bases). The germline V gene encodes CDR1 MGHRA and CDR2 YSYEKL. V gave up 1 base and J gave up 7 bases, with 20 bases separating them. This CDR3 is built from 17 residues. This CDR3 is CASSQGPGISRWNEQFF. DNA of the CDR3: TGCGCCAGCAGCCAAGGGCCGGGGATATCAAGGTGGAATGAGCAGTTCTTC.